This TCR beta chain derives from a study of blood T cell repertoires in COVID-19. Trimming shortened V by 5 bases and J by 6 bases, and 9 bases separated the two germline ends. This CDR3 has 12 amino acids. Germline lookup yields CDR1 MNHEY and CDR2 SMNVEV (reference sequence). Profiling relied on immunoSEQ multiplex PCR, and the TCRdb table lists in-frame clones only, not all of them. This sample carries 130,000 or so clones, around nine tenths of them seen once, and the ten largest clones take about an eighth. V gene TRBV27 combines with J gene TRBJ2-3; D remains unclear. The TCR sequence derives from a woman in her 70s with COVID-19, enrolled during active disease. Sequenced: peripheral blood. The CDR3 is CASSAPLDTQYF. The CDR3 DNA is TGTGCCAGCAGTGCGCCTCTGGATACGCAGTATTTT.